The source of this T cell receptor beta chain is a study of T-cell reconstitution after alpha-beta-depleted transplantation in children. V trimming: 5 bases; J trimming: 5 bases; junction bases outside the gene matches: 5. There are 14 residues in the CDR3. Per germline, CDR1 DFQATT and CDR2 SNEGSKA (reference sequence). Unique molecular identifiers were incorporated during preparation of the TCRbeta library. In TCRdb, the PCR reads were re-called with MiXCR into one record per CDR3 protein. The data contain about 540,000 distinct CDR3 sequences, roughly 30% of them singletons. The chain combines TRBV20-1 with TRBJ2-1, with 11 bases that match TRBD2. The input for sequencing was PBMCs, taken before TCRalphabeta/CD19-depleted stem cell transplant. This sequence was found in a boy younger than two with Wiskott-Aldrich syndrome, due to receive a stem cell transplant. In nucleotides, the CDR3 is TGCAGTGCTTACCGACTAGCGGGGAACAATGAGCAGTTCTTC. Protein: CSAYRLAGNNEQFF.